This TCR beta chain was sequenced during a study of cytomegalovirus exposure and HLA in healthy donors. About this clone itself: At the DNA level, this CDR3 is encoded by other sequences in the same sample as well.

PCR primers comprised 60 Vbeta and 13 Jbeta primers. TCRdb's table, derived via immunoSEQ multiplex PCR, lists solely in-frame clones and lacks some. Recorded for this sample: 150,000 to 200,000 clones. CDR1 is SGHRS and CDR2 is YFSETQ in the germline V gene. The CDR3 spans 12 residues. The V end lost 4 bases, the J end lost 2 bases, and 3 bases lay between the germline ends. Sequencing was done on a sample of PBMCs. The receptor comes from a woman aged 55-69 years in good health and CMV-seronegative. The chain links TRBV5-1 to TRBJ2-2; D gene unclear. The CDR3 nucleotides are TGCGCCAGCAGCCTTAACACCGGGGAGCTGTTTTTT. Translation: CASSLNTGELFF.